The 15 T cell receptor beta chains below were found in one sample sequenced in a study of T-cell reconstitution after alpha-beta-depleted transplantation in children. Researchers prepared the TCRbeta library using unique molecular identifiers, the study reports. TCRdb recomputed calls from the PCR reads with MiXCR, one row per CDR3 protein. The sample consists of 490,000 or so distinct CDR3 sequences, about 12% of them appearing once. The sample consisted of PBMCs from the stem cell graft donor, taken from the stem cell graft. The receptors were sampled from a human donor who donated a stem cell graft to a child with combined immunodeficiency.

A few counts support this clonotype. The V gene is TRBV7-2, the J gene TRBJ2-7, with D possibly TRBD2 on 5 matching bases. The germline gives CDR1 SGHTA, CDR2 FQGNSA. V was clipped by 1 base and J by 0 bases, with 13 bases between them. The CDR3 loop spans 16 amino acids. The CDR3 DNA is TGTGCCAGCAGCTTAGTTCGAACGGGAAGCTCCTACGAGCAGTACTTC. It codes for CASSLVRTGSSYEQYF.

This clonotype was recorded a few times. The rearrangement joins TRBV20-1 to TRBJ2-7, with D perhaps TRBD1 (6 bases). Germline V gene sequence: CDR1 DFQATT, CDR2 SNEGSKA (reference sequence). V was clipped by 3 bases and J by 2 bases, with 14 bases between them. CDR3 length: 14 residues. As DNA, the CDR3 is TGCAGTGCTAGGTCCCGGGACATCCCCTACGAGCAGTACTTC. Its translation is CSARSRDIPYEQYF.

This clonotype was found many times. This rearrangement joins TRBV27 to TRBJ1-5; D is unclear. The ends were cut back, 6 bases at V and 5 bases at J, with 14 bases in the middle. CDR1 and CDR2 (germline): MNHEY, SMNVEV (reference sequence). This CDR3 has 14 residues. CDR3 in DNA: TGTGCCAGCAGCTACGACTCCCGGGATCAGCCCCAGCATTTT. It encodes CASSYDSRDQPQHF.

This sequence joins TRBV3-1 and TRBJ1-1; D may be TRBD1 (5 bases). The CDR3 covers 15 residues. Trimming removed 3 bases at V and 4 bases at J, with 15 bases between. In germline, CDR1 is LGHDT, CDR2 YNNKEL (reference sequence). The CDR3 sequence is CASSQGGGSGTEAFF. The CDR3 nucleotides read TGTGCCAGCAGCCAGGGTGGGGGGTCTGGCACTGAAGCTTTCTTT.

The chain combines TRBV5-5 with TRBJ2-7; 7 bases line up with TRBD1. This CDR3 spans 15 amino acids. Germline CDR1 and CDR2: SGHKS and YYEKEE (reference sequence). V was clipped by 0 bases and J by 7 bases; unmatched bases: 10. The CDR3 loop reads CASSLGYRGSGEQYF. In DNA form, the CDR3 reads TGTGCCAGCAGCTTGGGGTACAGGGGTTCAGGGGAGCAGTACTTC.

The chain joins TRBV29-1 to TRBJ2-3, with a tentative D call TRBD2 (6 bases). Germline V gene data show CDR1 as SQVTM and CDR2 as ANQGSEA. This CDR3 has 12 amino acids. Between the trimmed V and J ends, which lost 3 bases and 10 bases, there was a span of 14 bases. The CDR3 sequence is CSVEAGLEAQYF. CDR3 sequence (DNA): TGCAGCGTTGAGGCGGGGCTAGAGGCGCAGTATTTT.

The sample holds a few counts of this clonotype. The V gene is TRBV12-3 or TRBV12-4, the J gene TRBJ1-5; D not certain. There are 13 residues in the CDR3. Trimming removed 6 bases from V and 4 bases from J, with 10 bases in between. The CDR3 nucleotides are TGTGCCAGCAGCCCGCACGAAAATCAGCCCCAGCATTTT. Residues: CASSPHENQPQHF.

The chain joins TRBV27 to TRBJ1-1; D ambiguous. The germline V gene has CDR1 MNHEY and CDR2 SMNVEV (reference sequence). V shed 5 bases and J shed 11 bases, with 9 bases lying between them. The CDR3 runs to 10 residues. The CDR3 DNA follows: TGTGCCAGCAGTCCGTCCCCGGCTTTCTTT. Its protein product is CASSPSPAFF.

This clonotype appeared many times. The J gene is TRBJ1-4, the V gene TRBV12-3 or TRBV12-4; 7 nucleotides match TRBD1. The CDR3 covers 16 residues. V gave up 5 bases and J gave up 0 bases; unmatched junction bases: 6. The CDR3 loop is CASSRQGLATNEKLFF. The CDR3 nucleotides read TGTGCCAGCAGTAGACAGGGTCTGGCAACTAATGAAAAACTGTTTTTT.

This clonotype was counted a few times. Here the CDR3 reads CASSIRDRAQETQYF. Written as DNA, the CDR3 is TGTGCCAGTAGTATTCGGGACAGGGCGCAAGAGACCCAGTACTTC. The chain employs TRBV19 and TRBJ2-5, with 9 bases fitting TRBD1. J was trimmed by 2 bases and V by 3 bases; bases with no gene match: 4. The CDR3 length is 15 residues. Germline V lookup: CDR1 LNHDA, CDR2 SQIVND (reference sequence).

There are a few counts of this clonotype. The chain is built from TRBV30 and TRBJ2-1; perhaps TRBD2 as D (6 bases). Germline CDR1 and CDR2: GTSNPN and SVGIG (reference sequence). The CDR3 has 14 amino acids. Trimming pared 2 bases from V and 1 base from J, leaving 9 bases between. The CDR3: CAWSLGGSYNEQFF. The CDR3 DNA reads as TGTGCCTGGAGTCTGGGGGGTTCCTACAATGAGCAGTTCTTC. Full variable domain (outside the CDR3, taken from reference TRBV30 and TRBJ2-1): SQTIHQWPATLVQPVGSPLSLECTVEGTSNPNLYWYRQAAGRGLQLLFYSVGIGQISSEVPQNLSASRPQDRQFILSSKKLLLSDSGFYLCAWSLGGSYNEQFFGPGTRLTVL.

This clonotype has a handful of counts. The rearrangement uses TRBV12-3 or TRBV12-4 and TRBJ2-3; the D is unclear. The CDR3 is made up of 15 amino acids. The germline V and J ends were trimmed by 5 bases and 0 bases, with 12 bases remaining between them. CDR3 in amino acids: CASSPHRQSTDTQYF. Written as DNA, the CDR3 is TGTGCCAGCAGTCCACACCGGCAGAGCACAGATACGCAGTATTTT.

The chain joins TRBV12-3 or TRBV12-4 to TRBJ2-5, with a possible D match to TRBD1 (7 bases). V was shortened by 5 bases and J by 5 bases, with 30 bases between the two germline ends. The CDR3 contains 19 residues. CDR3 protein: CASSPRQGGGGRSGETQYF. DNA of the CDR3: TGTGCCAGCAGTCCCCGACAGGGCGGAGGGGGTCGGAGCGGGGAGACCCAGTACTTC.

This clonotype was detected only a few times. The chain links TRBV29-1 to TRBJ2-7; D perhaps matches TRBD1 (5 bases). Per the germline V gene, CDR1 is SQVTM and CDR2 is ANQGSEA. This CDR3 contains 14 residues. V was trimmed by 6 bases and J by 7 bases, leaving 22 bases between them. CDR3 coding DNA: TGCAGCGTCGGCCAGGACCTTGTTGCAGGGGAGCAGTACTTC. Protein: CSVGQDLVAGEQYF.

This clonotype was detected only a few times. The rearrangement links TRBV7-2 to TRBJ1-5; D gene uncertain. V shed 3 bases and J shed 9 bases, with 9 bases lying between them. There are 12 residues in the CDR3. CDR1 is SGHTA and CDR2 is FQGNSA in the germline V gene. The CDR3 region is CASSFTPGPQHF. The CDR3 coding sequence is TGTGCCAGCAGCTTCACCCCAGGGCCCCAGCATTTT.